This entry concerns a single TCR beta chain. J was trimmed by 3 bases and V by 3 bases; bases with no gene match: 8. This CDR3 comprises 16 residues. Germline V lookup: CDR1 LNHDA, CDR2 SQIVND (reference sequence). Participants reported their clinical history, and cohort assignment relied on those reports. The data originate from a study of blood T cell repertoires in COVID-19. At the level of the study: There were acute and convalescent COVID-19 samples, and they came from the United States, Italy and Spain. From T cells, B-cell-depleted T cells, or PBMCs came the material, which was cDNA or gDNA.

Authors' processing steps: Reference gene primer amplification gave nucleated cell count estimates. Data came from immunoSEQ multiplex PCR; TCRdb stores just in-frame clones and leaves some out. The DNA was the basis for D and trimming; V, J and clone size are from that table. The table includes approximately 250,000 clones, more than 70% detected once. The material sequenced was PBMCs or T cells enriched from blood (not recorded which). The TCR sequence derives from a woman in her thirties or forties with acute COVID-19. The gene calls are TRBV19 and TRBJ1-1; 9 bases are a match to TRBD1. This CDR3 reads CASSISTGGLDTEAFF. CDR3 nucleotides: TGTGCCAGTAGTATTTCAACAGGGGGCCTGGACACTGAAGCTTTCTTT. Drawing the rest from reference TRBV19 and TRBJ1-1, the complete variable domain is DGGITQSPKYLFRKEGQNVTLSCEQNLNHDAMYWYRQDPGQGLRLIYYSQIVNDFQKGDIAEGYSVSREKKESFPLTVTSAQKNPTAFYLCASSISTGGLDTEAFFGQGTRLTVV.